These 10 T cell receptor beta chains originate from one sample sequenced in a study of CD8 T cells in ankylosing spondylitis (dated by TCRdb to between 2016 and 2019). Library preparation was by 5' RACE. Sequencing was carried out with an Illumina HiSeq 2500. Starting from the raw public reads, TCRdb applied fastp trimming at Q25, assembled clones with MiXCR and retained in-frame beta chains. Each entry merges the rows of one CDR3 protein and shows their most common DNA and genes. The sample yields 200,000 or so distinct CDR3 sequences; approximately 24% were counted once. The ten largest clones take up 6.6% of the sample. Sequenced material: blood, either unsorted or a sorted T cell fraction (not recorded which). The receptor source for this set is a male donor with ankylosing spondylitis or in good health (not recorded which).

This clonotype was counted a few times. The chain has TRBV3-1 and TRBJ2-7; 9 bases fit TRBD1. Per germline, CDR1 LGHDT and CDR2 YNNKEL (reference sequence). CDR3 length equals 17 residues. Trimming took 4 bases from V and 1 from J; bases not matched to a gene: 11. CDR3 nucleotide sequence: TGTGCCAGCAGCCCCGGACAGGGGCGCCGGGTGTCCTACGAGCAGTACTTC. Protein product: CASSPGQGRRVSYEQYF.

This clonotype was observed at least ten times. The V and J genes are TRBV4-3 and TRBJ2-5; 7 bases align to TRBD1. The CDR3 covers 15 residues. Per the germline V gene, CDR1 is LGHNA and CDR2 is YSLEER. The V gene end was trimmed by 1 base and the J gene end by 1 base; junction bases not matched to a gene: 3. CDR3 residues: CASSQGDRVQETQYF. The CDR3, as DNA: TGCGCCAGCAGCCAAGGAGACAGGGTCCAAGAGACCCAGTACTTC.

In this sample, this clonotype turned up a few times. V is TRBV25-1 and J is TRBJ2-1; 9 nucleotides line up with TRBD1. CDR3 length equals 18 residues. V shed 10 bases and J 3 bases; nucleotides not matched to a gene: 19. Germline assignment: CDR1 MGHDK and CDR2 SYGVNS. The CDR3 nucleotides read TGTGCCACCCAAACCGGGACAGGGAAGGGAGTTGGCTACAATGAGCAGTTCTTC. Its translation: CATQTGTGKGVGYNEQFF. Together with reference TRBV25-1 and TRBJ2-1, the CDR3 gives the full variable domain: EADIYQTPRYLVIGTGKKITLECSQTMGHDKMYWYQQDPGMELHLIHYSYGVNSTEKGDLSSESTVSRIRTEHFPLTLESARPSHTSQYLCATQTGTGKGVGYNEQFFGPGTRLTVL.

This clonotype was picked up many times. This sequence joins TRBV7-3 and TRBJ2-3, with 12 nucleotides matching TRBD2. CDR3 length: 18 residues. The V segment lost 5 bases and the J segment 2 bases; nucleotides outside the gene matches: 11. Germline V CDR1 and CDR2: SGHTA, FQGTGA. The CDR3 is CASSLQPRLAGDTDTQYF. Here the CDR3 DNA reads TGTGCCAGCAGCCTCCAACCCCGACTAGCGGGAGACACAGATACGCAGTATTTT.

The chain is built from TRBV5-1 and TRBJ2-2; no reliable D call. CDR1 SGHRS and CDR2 YFSETQ come from the germline V gene. The CDR3 covers 12 residues. V was pared by 0 bases and J by 5 bases, with 2 bases between. The CDR3 reads CASSLETGELFF. CDR3 nucleotides: TGCGCCAGCAGCTTGGAGACCGGGGAGCTGTTTTTT.

V gene TRBV6-5 combines with J gene TRBJ1-1; possibly TRBD1 for D (6 bases). The V gene lost 5 bases and the J gene lost 5 bases, with 15 bases spanning the gap. From germline, CDR1 is MNHEY and CDR2 SVGAGI. This CDR3 region has 14 residues. CDR3 nucleotide sequence: TGTGCCAGCAGTCCGGACGAAGGGGGGACTGAAGCTTTCTTT. Its protein product is CASSPDEGGTEAFF.

This clonotype was picked up many times. This rearrangement joins TRBV29-1 to TRBJ2-3; weak D call: TRBD1 (6 bases). V was clipped by 3 bases and J by 0 bases, with 13 bases between them. The length of the CDR3 is 15 residues. CDR1 and CDR2 (germline): SQVTM, ANQGSEA. CDR3 loop: CSVDTGWGSTDTQYF. DNA for the CDR3: TGCAGCGTTGACACAGGGTGGGGAAGCACAGATACGCAGTATTTT.

This clonotype was seen ten or more times. J is TRBJ1-1 and V is TRBV5-1, with 7 bases matching TRBD1. This CDR3 comprises 17 residues. Germline V lookup: CDR1 SGHRS, CDR2 YFSETQ. J was trimmed by 3 bases and V by 0 bases; bases with no gene match: 11. The CDR3 loop reads CASSLGTGSHRDTEAFF. The CDR3 DNA is TGCGCCAGCAGCTTGGGGACAGGATCCCATCGGGACACTGAAGCTTTCTTT.

The table lists this clonotype with many counts. The chain uses TRBV7-2 and TRBJ1-3; D gene ambiguous. Germline lookup yields CDR1 SGHTA and CDR2 FQGNSA. The CDR3 sequence is 15 residues long. V lost 2 bases to trimming and J lost 0 bases, with 8 bases between them. The CDR3 loop is CASSLQESSGNTIYF. Written as DNA, the CDR3 is TGTGCCAGCAGCTTACAGGAAAGCTCTGGAAACACCATATATTTT.

The chain employs TRBV12-3 or TRBV12-4 and TRBJ2-5; possibly TRBD1 for D (5 bases). Trimming took off 6 bases at V and 3 bases at J, with 14 bases between the two ends. The CDR3 has 14 amino acids. The CDR3 here is CASSRSGLKETQYF. The DNA of the CDR3 is TGTGCCAGCAGCCGGTCAGGGCTTAAAGAGACCCAGTACTTC.